This record looks at one T cell receptor beta chain sequence and its context. Its antigen remains unidentified. This CDR3 comprises 14 residues. The germline gives CDR1 SGHTA, CDR2 FQGNSA. V trimming: 4 bases; J trimming: 8 bases; junction bases outside the gene matches: 9. This sample stems from a study of Ad26.COV2.S vaccination and SARS-CoV-2 variants. Study at large: Intramuscular Ad26.COV2.S at 5x10^10 or 1x10^11 viral particles. Overall study results and limits: Those who received vaccine or placebo ended up with similar non-spike TCR breadth. CD8+ and CD4+ T cells specific for spike reportedly responded with substantial breadth after vaccination.

Regarding treatment: about 20 received Ad26.COV2.S at low or high dose, single or two shots; about 5 received placebo; per-sample allocation not given. After the first vaccine or placebo injection, samples were drawn on day 63. The donor's status was that of an adult aged 18-55 years in Boston. Produced via immunoSEQ multiplex PCR; TCRdb's table is partial and in-frame only. This sample carries about 680,000 clones, more than 70% of them seen once, and the ten largest clones take about 1.5%. This specimen consisted of peripheral blood, obtained in a trial of Ad26.COV2.S vaccine versus placebo. The clonotype comes from a person aged 18-65 years who received the Ad26.COV2.S COVID-19 vaccine or a placebo. The chain couples TRBV7-2 to TRBJ1-2; 8 bases fit TRBD1. CDR3 in amino acids: CASSSSVDRVGYTF. CDR3 nucleotide sequence: TGTGCCAGCAGCTCCAGCGTGGACAGGGTCGGCTACACCTTC.